This is a list of T cell receptor beta chains from one sample in a study of CD8+CD57+ T cells in acquired aplastic anemia. TCRdb re-called the reads with MiXCR, one entry per CDR3 protein. The sample records some 200,000 distinct CDR3 sequences, about 60% being singletons. Specimen: sorted CD4+, CD8+, or CD8+CD57+ T cells (not recorded which) from PBMCs. These TCRs come from a human donor with aplastic anemia. CDR3s include the opening cysteine and the closing phenylalanine or tryptophan. The D gene is left open where the match is weak. Some rows have no size entry. The others give once, few or many, or a class for an expanded clone.

V,size,J,length,D,DNA,CDR3
TRBV12-3/TRBV12-4,-,TRBJ1-1,13,-,TGTGCCAGCAGTTCTCCTTTCCGGCCTGAAGCTTTCTTT,CASSSPFRPEAFF
TRBV7-9,many,TRBJ1-2,14,-,TGTGCCAGCAGCAAAGACGGGGGTAACTATGGCTACACCTTC,CASSKDGGNYGYTF
TRBV5-1,few,TRBJ2-7,13,-,TGCGCCAGCAGCTTCACCTCCCCCTCCGAGCAGTACTTC,CASSFTSPSEQYF
TRBV15,-,TRBJ1-1,17,TRBD1,TGTGCCACCAGCAGACCATTTCCGGGACAGGGGGCGATGGGAGCTTTCTTT,CATSRPFPGQGAMGAFF
TRBV10-3,-,TRBJ1-1,14,-,TGTGCCGTCAGTGTGCGGGGTGAGAACACTGAAGCTTTCTTT,CAVSVRGENTEAFF
TRBV19,few,TRBJ1-1,13,-,TGTGCCAGTAGTCTCGACAGGTACACTGAAGCTTTCTTT,CASSLDRYTEAFF
TRBV2,-,TRBJ1-5,14,-,TGTGCCAGCAACGGGGGGAGCATAAATCAGCCCCAGCATTTT,CASNGGSINQPQHF
TRBV24-1,-,TRBJ2-7,14,-,TGTGCCACCAGTGAGTCCCGGGACTCCTACGAGCAGTACTTC,CATSESRDSYEQYF
TRBV5-1,-,TRBJ1-3,13,-,TGCGCCACCAGGAGGGGTTCTGGGGACACCATATATTTT,CATRRGSGDTIYF
TRBV9,many,TRBJ2-6,17,-,TGTGCCAGCAGCGTAGGGTCAGCCTTCTCTGGGGCCAACGTCCTGACTTTC,CASSVGSAFSGANVLTF
TRBV12-3/TRBV12-4,-,TRBJ1-6,12,-,TGTGCCAGCAGTTTAGGGCTTTCACCCCTCCACTTT,CASSLGLSPLHF
TRBV19,few,TRBJ1-2,14,TRBD1,TGTGCCAGCAGCAGAGAGGGACAGCGGGATAGCTACACCTTC,CASSREGQRDSYTF
TRBV11-3,-,TRBJ2-5,14,-,TGTGCCAGCAGCTTATACAGGGGAGGAGAGACCCAGTACTTC,CASSLYRGGETQYF